Below, one T cell receptor beta chain is given with its context. Its antigen is not known. The record originates from a study of blood T cells in healthy people across ages. Whole-study findings and limits: TCR beta diversity tracked closely with naive T cell percentage.

Losses at the gene ends were 4 bases for V and 2 bases for J; bases not matched to a gene: 7. Germline CDR1 is PRHDT and CDR2 is FYEKMQ (reference sequence). There are 16 residues in the CDR3. With a J-beta primer mix and a sample-barcoded 5' primer, a second PCR ran about 6 to 11 cycles. CDR3-containing paired-end reads numbering at least 2.5 million came from each sample. TCRdb ran MiXCR on the 5' RACE reads and lists one entry per CDR3 protein. In the table there are 1.4 million to 1.5 million distinct CDR3 sequences, roughly 40% of which are singletons. Sequenced input: blood. The TCR sequence derives from a young woman in good health. V gene TRBV13 combines with J gene TRBJ2-7; 11 bases agree with TRBD1. CDR3 loop: CASSSLGQGATYEQYF. CDR3 bases: TGTGCCAGCAGCTCCCTTGGACAGGGGGCTACCTACGAGCAGTACTTC.